A single sample gave rise to the 29 T cell receptor beta chains below, sequenced in a study of CXCR3-negative and CXCR3-positive naive CD8 T cells. cDNA libraries for TRB were generated by 5' RACE incorporating UMI labels. TCRdb reworked the 5' RACE reads into one entry per CDR3 protein, no DNA. The table for this sample gives tens of thousands of distinct CDR3 sequences. The sequenced sample was naive CXCR3- CD8+ T cells from blood. Regarding subset: CD45RO-CCR7+CD27+CD95- naive CD8+ T cells lacking CXCR3 (TNR3-). The origin of the receptors is a human donor in good health. Some clones in this sample may be carry-over from other donors' samples.

The chain carries TRBV6-2 or TRBV6-3 and TRBJ2-5; TCRdb proposes TRBD1, but this gene call is untestable without DNA. The germline V gene has CDR1 MNHEY and CDR2 SVGEGT. There are 16 residues in the CDR3. The CDR3 spells CASSYLGTHGRETQYF.

V and J are TRBV14 and TRBJ2-5; absent DNA, TCRdb's TRBD1 call cannot be checked. The CDR3 contains 15 residues. CDR1 and CDR2 from the germline V gene are SGHDN and FVKESK. The CDR3 here is CASSQLTTGRETQYF.

This chain connects TRBV6-5 to TRBJ1-1; TCRdb's D call of TRBD1 is untestable without DNA. Germline CDR1 is MNHEY and CDR2 is SVGAGI. The CDR3 loop spans 13 amino acids. CDR3 residues: CATCSSLNTEAFF.

This sequence joins TRBV6-2 or TRBV6-3 and TRBJ2-7. This CDR3 has 15 residues. The germline V gene has CDR1 MNHEY and CDR2 SVGEGT. CDR3 sequence reads: CASSYSDRPSYEQYF.

This chain links TRBV27 with TRBJ2-1. Germline V lookup: CDR1 MNHEY, CDR2 SMNVEV (reference sequence). The length of the CDR3 is 14 residues. The CDR3 loop reads CASSRSSSYNEQFF.

The chain carries TRBV7-9 and TRBJ1-5. Germline loops: CDR1 SEHNR, CDR2 FQNEAQ (reference sequence). CDR3 length: 13 residues. CDR3 residues: CASSLQSNQPQHF.

The chain couples TRBV6-5 to TRBJ2-7; TCRdb's D call of TRBD1 is untestable without DNA. CDR3 size: 15 residues. Germline CDR1 is MNHEY and CDR2 is SVGAGI. CDR3 in amino acids: CASSNTGTRTYEQYF.

The V call is TRBV29-1, the J call TRBJ2-5; the TRBD2 assignment by TCRdb is unverifiable without DNA. This CDR3 is built from 17 residues. The V gene's germline CDR1 is SQVTM and CDR2 ANQGSEA. CDR3 loop: CSVSGLAGSVPQETQYF.

J is TRBJ2-1 and V is TRBV27; TCRdb designates TRBD1, a call that cannot be tested without DNA. Germline V gene sequence: CDR1 MNHEY, CDR2 SMNVEV (reference sequence). The CDR3 is made up of 14 amino acids. The CDR3 spells CASSLGTGGYEQFF.

The gene calls are TRBV7-9 and TRBJ2-7; TCRdb reports TRBD1, a call that lacks DNA to check it against. Germline V gene sequence: CDR1 SEHNR, CDR2 FQNEAQ (reference sequence). The CDR3 sequence is 16 residues long. CDR3 residues: CASSLASRGRQNEQYF.

The chain recombines TRBV15 with TRBJ1-5; TCRdb returns TRBD1, unconfirmable since there is no DNA. The CDR3 extends over 18 amino acids. From germline, CDR1 is LNHNV and CDR2 YYDKDF (reference sequence). The CDR3 protein is CATSGAGTEEYSNQPQHF.

This chain links TRBV4-1 with TRBJ2-3. CDR1 is MGHRA, CDR2 YSYEKL, per germline. CDR3 length equals 13 residues. CDR3 region: CASSTTRTDTQYF.

The V gene is TRBV7-6, the J gene TRBJ2-1; TCRdb indicates TRBD2, and absent DNA this call remains unverified. This CDR3 contains 14 residues. Germline V gene sequence: CDR1 SGHVS, CDR2 FNYEAQ. The CDR3 loop reads CASSLAAGNNEQFF. The complete variable domain, with remaining parts taken from reference TRBV7-6 and TRBJ2-1, reads GAGVSQSPRYKVTKRGQDVALRCDPISGHVSLYWYRQALGQGPEFLTYFNYEAQQDKSGLPNDRFSAERPEGSISTLTIQRTEQRDSAMYRCASSLAAGNNEQFFGPGTRLTVL.

The V and J genes are TRBV7-9 and TRBJ1-1. This CDR3 region has 12 residues. Per germline, CDR1 SEHNR and CDR2 FQNEAQ (reference sequence). Here the CDR3 reads CASSVESTEAFF. The entire variable domain, with the rest obtained from reference TRBV7-9 and TRBJ1-1, is as follows: DTGVSQNPRHKITKRGQNVTFRCDPISEHNRLYWYRQTLGQGPEFLTYFQNEAQLEKSRLLSDRFSAERPKGSFSTLEIQRTEQGDSAMYLCASSVESTEAFFGQGTRLTVV.

The CDR3 loop is CASSETPPDRAHEQYF. This chain joins TRBV6-1 and TRBJ2-7; without DNA, the TCRdb call of TRBD1 cannot be checked. This CDR3 region has 16 residues. Germline V gene sequence: CDR1 MNHNS, CDR2 SASEGT.

J is TRBJ2-5 and V is TRBV27; TCRdb designates TRBD2, a call that cannot be tested without DNA. This CDR3 has 17 residues. The germline CDR1 and CDR2 sequences are MNHEY and SMNVEV (reference sequence). The CDR3 region is CASSYHGLAGYLETQYF.

The chain combines TRBV5-1 with TRBJ2-1; without DNA, the TCRdb call of TRBD2 cannot be checked. The CDR3 extends over 17 amino acids. Germline values: CDR1 SGHRS, CDR2 YFSETQ. CDR3: CASSHRSGGVSGNEQFF.

The V call is TRBV7-2, the J call TRBJ1-1. CDR1 SGHTA and CDR2 FQGNSA come from the germline V gene. This CDR3 region has 15 residues. The chain's CDR3 is CASSLPMGMNTEAFF. Looking up the rest from reference TRBV7-2 and TRBJ1-1 gives the full variable domain: GAGVSQSPSNKVTEKGKDVELRCDPISGHTALYWYRQSLGQGLEFLIYFQGNSAPDKSGLPSDRFSAERTGGSVSTLTIQRTQQEDSAVYLCASSLPMGMNTEAFFGQGTRLTVV.

The chain employs TRBV7-9 and TRBJ2-1; the D call of TRBD1 rests on TCRdb alone, since no DNA is present to check it. Germline V gene data show CDR1 as SEHNR and CDR2 as FQNEAQ (reference sequence). CDR3 length equals 15 residues. CDR3 in amino acids: CASSPLRGLDNEQFF.

The chain couples TRBV7-2 to TRBJ1-2. This CDR3 comprises 15 residues. Germline V gives CDR1 SGHTA, CDR2 FQGNSA. CDR3 region: CASSLVSLVQYGYTF.

The rearrangement links TRBV12-3 or TRBV12-4 to TRBJ2-7; the D gene TCRdb calls, TRBD1, cannot be checked with no DNA. This CDR3 region has 14 residues. CDR3 sequence reads: CASTLGVLEDEQYF.

The chain has TRBV2 and TRBJ2-7; TCRdb's assignment of TRBD1 cannot be checked, as there is no DNA. The CDR3 sequence is 13 residues long. Germline CDR1 and CDR2: SNHLY and FYNNEI. CDR3 region: CASSDGTGYEQYF.

J is TRBJ1-1 and V is TRBV28; as DNA is missing, the TRBD1 call by TCRdb cannot be tested. Germline-derived CDR1 and CDR2 are MDHEN and SYDVKM. CDR3 size: 11 residues. CDR3 loop: CATGSGPEAFF.

The chain combines TRBV4-2 with TRBJ2-7; TCRdb gives TRBD2 as the D gene, but with no DNA this cannot be confirmed. Germline V CDR1 and CDR2: LGHNA, YNFKEQ. This CDR3 has 15 residues. The CDR3 loop is CASSQEYPGGAEQYF.

V usage is TRBV6-4 and J usage is TRBJ2-3; TCRdb names TRBD2, which stays unverified in the absence of DNA. Germline V lookup: CDR1 MRHNA, CDR2 SNTAGT. The CDR3 is 13 amino acids. The CDR3 loop reads CASSGGDTDTQYF.

The rearrangement uses TRBV7-9 and TRBJ1-1. CDR1 SEHNR and CDR2 FQNEAQ come from the germline V gene (reference sequence). This CDR3 is built from 12 residues. The CDR3 reads CASSLENTEAFF.

The chain combines TRBV10-2 with TRBJ2-3; TCRdb indicates TRBD1, and absent DNA this call remains unverified. CDR3 length: 17 residues. The germline gives CDR1 WSHSY, CDR2 SAAADI. CDR3: CASSESGLDGGLDTQYF.

The chain is built from TRBV24-1 and TRBJ2-2. CDR1 KGHDR and CDR2 SFDVKD come from the germline V gene. The CDR3 runs to 14 residues. CDR3 residues: CATSDLGNTGELFF.

The J gene is TRBJ2-3, the V gene TRBV9; TCRdb's D gene call, TRBD2, goes unchecked for lack of DNA. The CDR3 has 16 amino acids. In germline, CDR1 is SGDLS, CDR2 YYNGEE. The CDR3 loop is CASSGSGSVGTDTQYF.